Listed below are T cell receptor beta chains from one sample, sequenced in a study of T cell repertoires in aging, cancer and after chemotherapy. Using its own MiXCR run on the multiplex PCR reads, TCRdb lists one record per CDR3 protein. The data show under 9,000 distinct CDR3 sequences, approximately 25% seen once. Sequencing input: blood. These receptors all stem from a human donor with a blood cancer. The CDR3 runs from the conserved cysteine through the conserved F or W. Each record gives: CDR3 protein, CDR3 DNA, J gene, D gene, V gene, clone size. A D gene is named only where the DNA matches it firmly. Clone size is given for some rows only: seen once, a few or many times, or a class if the clone is expanded.

CASGDRASYEQYF | TGTGCCAGCGGGGACAGGGCCTCCTACGAGCAGTACTTC | TRBJ2-7 | TRBD1 | TRBV13 | medium-sized
CASSPRENYGYTF | TGTGCCAGCTCACCCCGAGAGAACTATGGCTACACCTTC | TRBJ1-2 | NA | TRBV18 | medium-sized
CASSPSEGALGYEQYF | TGCGCCAGCAGCCCCTCGGAGGGGGCGCTAGGCTACGAGCAGTACTTC | TRBJ2-7 | NA | TRBV4-3 | NA
CASSFSGRYGYTF | TGTGCCAGTAGTTTTTCAGGACGATATGGCTACACCTTC | TRBJ1-2 | NA | TRBV19 | medium-sized
CASSLRREMNTEAFF | TGTGCCAGCAGCTTACGGAGAGAAATGAACACTGAAGCTTTCTTT | TRBJ1-1 | NA | TRBV11-1 | NA
CASSLVGSGRVSSYEQYF | TGTGCCAGCAGCTTGGTTGGTAGCGGGAGGGTTAGCTCCTACGAGCAGTACTTC | TRBJ2-7 | TRBD2 | TRBV5-5 | NA
CASSLSPPGTGNYGYTF | TGTGCCAGCAGTTTATCCCCACCCGGGACAGGCAACTATGGCTACACCTTC | TRBJ1-2 | TRBD1 | TRBV27 | few
CAISGLVGELNEQFF | TGTGCCATCAGTGGACTAGTAGGAGAGCTCAATGAGCAGTTCTTC | TRBJ2-1 | NA | TRBV10-3 | medium-sized
CASSRQGTNEKLFF | TGTGCCAGCAGCCGACAGGGCACTAATGAAAAACTGTTTTTT | TRBJ1-4 | TRBD1 | TRBV7-9 | medium-sized
CSARGGDYGYTF | TGCAGTGCTAGAGGGGGCGACTATGGCTACACCTTC | TRBJ1-2 | NA | TRBV20-1 | few
CATAGDTTNYGYTF | TGCGCCACCGCCGGGGACACAACTAACTATGGCTACACCTTC | TRBJ1-2 | NA | TRBV5-1 | few
CASRPGTGRGGHTF | TGTGCCAGCAGGCCCGGGACAGGGAGGGGCGGCCACACCTTC | TRBJ1-2 | TRBD1 | TRBV27 | NA
CASSFRLAGGFNEQFF | TGTGCCAGCAGTTTTCGGCTAGCGGGAGGTTTCAATGAGCAGTTCTTC | TRBJ2-1 | TRBD2 | TRBV27 | medium-sized
CASSQDRGSVGNKQFF | TGCGCCAGCAGCCAAGATCGGGGGAGCGTCGGCAATAAGCAGTTCTTC | TRBJ2-1 | NA | TRBV4-3 | NA
CASSPRGQGLYEQYF | TGTGCCAGCTCACCAAGGGGACAGGGGCTCTACGAGCAGTACTTC | TRBJ2-7 | TRBD1 | TRBV18 | NA
CASSQDKRGGPDTQYF | TGTGCCAGCAGCCAAGATAAGCGGGGGGGCCCAGATACGCAGTATTTT | TRBJ2-3 | TRBD2 | TRBV4-2 | few
CASSVSFGGETKYF | TGTGCCAGCAGCGTATCCTTTGGGGGGGAGACCAAGTACTTC | TRBJ2-5 | TRBD2 | TRBV13 | NA